The sequence of this T cell receptor (beta chain) was determined in a study of T cell responses to AZD1222 COVID-19 vaccine. A remark on this clone: Its antigen is as yet unknown.

TCRdb's copy holds only in-frame clones and misses some; the assay was immunoSEQ multiplex PCR. The sample contains 150,000 to 250,000 clones, roughly 92% of which appear only once. This CDR3 is 14 amino acids long. Trimming cost V 0 bases and J 1 base, with 7 bases left between them. The germline CDR1 and CDR2 sequences are LGHNA and YNFKEQ. General study results and limits: Researchers report vaccine-associated CD4 TCRs spanning spike, with dominance at 160-218 and 743-854.

The sequencing used peripheral blood, collected 28 days after the second AZD1222 dose. The source is an adult who received the AZD1222 COVID-19 vaccine. The chain combines TRBV4-2 with TRBJ2-7; D perhaps matches TRBD2 (5 bases). The CDR3, as DNA: TGTGCCAGCAGCCAAGATGGACTTTCCTACGAGCAGTACTTC. The encoded protein is CASSQDGLSYEQYF.